The next 12 T cell receptor beta chains were all read from a single sample in a study of blood T cell repertoires in COVID-19. The table came from immunoSEQ multiplex PCR; TCRdb's copy has only in-frame clones and leaves some out. The table shows fewer than 95,000 clones, with about 78% occurring only once. The sequenced sample consisted of peripheral blood. The source is a woman older than 75 with acute or convalescent COVID-19.

The genes are TRBV30 and TRBJ1-2; D remains unclear. The germline CDR1 and CDR2 sequences are GTSNPN and SVGIG (reference sequence). V gave up 6 bases and J gave up 5 bases, with 13 bases separating them. There are 12 residues in the CDR3. The CDR3 spells CACQRGRYGYTF. As DNA, the CDR3 is TGTGCCTGCCAGCGAGGGCGGTATGGCTACACCTTC. The full variable domain, in which reference TRBV30 and TRBJ1-2 provide the parts outside the CDR3, is SQTIHQWPATLVQPVGSPLSLECTVEGTSNPNLYWYRQAAGRGLQLLFYSVGIGQISSEVPQNLSASRPQDRQFILSSKKLLLSDSGFYLCACQRGRYGYTFGSGTRLTVV.

The CDR3 DNA sequence: TGTGCCAGCCTTACCACAGGGGATAGCTCACCCCTCCACTTT. Residues: CASLTTGDSSPLHF. The chain uses TRBV28 and TRBJ1-6; 7 bases agree with TRBD1. Germline lookup yields CDR1 MDHEN and CDR2 SYDVKM. V shed 8 bases and J 10 bases; nucleotides not matched to a gene: 11. The CDR3 runs 14 residues. Variable domain in full (rest from reference TRBV28 and TRBJ1-6): DVKVTQSSRYLVKRTGEKVFLECVQDMDHENMFWYRQDPGLGLRLIYFSYDVKMKEKGDIPEGYSVSREKKERFSLILESASTNQTSMYLCASLTTGDSSPLHFGNGTRLTVT.

The CDR3 loop is CASSSTRASEAFF. The CDR3 nucleotides are TGTGCCAGCAGCTCCACTAGGGCCTCTGAAGCTTTCTTT. The chain combines TRBV11-1 with TRBJ1-1; D not resolved. CDR3 size: 13 residues. CDR1 is SGHAT and CDR2 is FQDESV in the germline V gene (reference sequence). V lost 4 bases and J lost 6, with 12 bases in between.

This rearrangement joins TRBV6-5 to TRBJ1-2; 10 bases fit TRBD1. Germline CDR1 MNHEY, CDR2 SVGAGI. J was trimmed by 6 bases and V by 0 bases; bases with no gene match: 7. CDR3 length equals 16 residues. The CDR3 here is CASSYSGTGVSDGYTF. The CDR3 nucleotides read TGTGCCAGCAGTTACTCCGGGACAGGGGTTTCCGATGGCTACACCTTC.

The sample holds a few counts of this clone. This chain's CDR3 is CASSLWTGDYNEQFF. As DNA, the CDR3 is TGCGCCAGCAGCTTGTGGACAGGGGACTACAATGAGCAGTTCTTC. The chain is built from TRBV5-1 and TRBJ2-1; 9 bases map to TRBD1. After removal of 1 base from V and 3 bases from J, the junction contained 2 bases not matched to a gene. This CDR3 is built from 15 residues. CDR1 is SGHRS, CDR2 YFSETQ, per germline.

V is TRBV7-2 and J is TRBJ1-2; 7 nucleotides align to TRBD1. This CDR3 has 17 amino acids. J gave up 4 bases and V 7 bases, and 18 bases lay outside the gene matches. Germline lookup yields CDR1 SGHTA and CDR2 FQGNSA. CDR3: CASTASAGGLRGYGYTF. As DNA, the CDR3 is TGTGCCAGCACCGCCTCGGCAGGGGGGCTCCGTGGCTATGGCTACACCTTC.

This clone has just one count. The chain has TRBV2 and TRBJ2-2, with D possibly TRBD2 on 6 matching bases. The V and J ends lost 7 bases and 6 bases respectively, with 21 bases between them. Germline CDR1 reads SNHLY; CDR2 reads FYNNEI. The CDR3 contains 16 residues. In nucleotides, the CDR3 is TGTGCCAGCACGTTCGGGGGACCGCAAGGACCCGGGGAGCTGTTTTTT. Protein sequence: CASTFGGPQGPGELFF.

J is TRBJ2-6 and V is TRBV27; TRBD1 is a possible D gene (6 bases). CDR3 length: 15 residues. Germline V CDR1 and CDR2: MNHEY, SMNVEV (reference sequence). The V end was cut by 7 bases, the J end by 4 bases, with 14 bases between. As DNA, the CDR3 is TGTGCCAGCAAAGGGGGAGACTCCGGGGCCAACGTCCTGACTTTC. This sequence encodes CASKGGDSGANVLTF. The full variable domain, in which reference TRBV27 and TRBJ2-6 provide the parts outside the CDR3, is EAQVTQNPRYLITVTGKKLTVTCSQNMNHEYMSWYRQDPGLGLRQIYYSMNVEVTDKGDVPEGYKVSRKEKRNFPLILESPSPNQTSLYFCASKGGDSGANVLTFGAGSRLTVL.

The chain carries TRBV7-6 and TRBJ1-2; D gene unclear. V was pared by 6 bases and J by 4 bases, with 18 bases between. Germline assignment: CDR1 SGHVS and CDR2 FNYEAQ. The length of the CDR3 is 15 residues. The CDR3 is CASSPEMGRGYGYTF. The CDR3 DNA sequence: TGTGCCAGCAGTCCAGAGATGGGGAGAGGCTATGGCTACACCTTC.

This rearrangement joins TRBV5-6 to TRBJ2-2; D ambiguous. The CDR3 extends over 15 amino acids. The germline CDR1 and CDR2 sequences are SGHDT and YYEEEE. V was trimmed by 4 bases and J by 2 bases, leaving 12 bases between them. The CDR3 DNA is TGTGCCAGCAGCCCCGGATACAGAAACACCGGGGAGCTGTTTTTT. Translated: CASSPGYRNTGELFF.

The chain combines TRBV18 with TRBJ2-7, with D unresolved. The V and J ends lost 4 bases and 3 bases respectively, with 7 bases between them. In germline, CDR1 is KGHSH, CDR2 LQKENI. This CDR3 comprises 12 residues. CDR3 in amino acids: CASSLGHYEQYF. CDR3 bases: TGTGCCAGCTCACTGGGCCACTACGAGCAGTACTTC.

This sequence joins TRBV7-2 and TRBJ1-5; D may be TRBD1 (5 bases). Per germline, CDR1 SGHTA and CDR2 FQGNSA. The CDR3 loop spans 15 amino acids. V was trimmed by 5 bases and J by 3 bases, leaving 14 bases between them. CDR3 residues: CASSPRGENNQPQHF. As DNA, the CDR3 is TGTGCCAGCAGCCCCCGGGGGGAAAACAATCAGCCCCAGCATTTT.